A selection of T cell receptor beta chains follows, all from one sample in a study of Graves' ophthalmopathy and Graves' hyperthyroidism. TCRdb reprocessed the multiplex PCR reads with MiXCR, giving one entry per CDR3 protein. Of 580,000 or so distinct CDR3 sequences listed, under 45% are singletons. Source material: peripheral blood or thyroid tissue (not recorded which). These TCRs come from an adult man with Graves' hyperthyroidism. CDR3s include the opening cysteine and the closing phenylalanine or tryptophan. A D gene is named only where the DNA matches it firmly. The size field is filled for only some rows; it gives once, few, many or a size class.

cdr3_length,clone_size,v_call,j_call,d_call,cdr3_nt,cdr3_aa
14,many,TRBV4-2,TRBJ1-1,.,TGTGCCAGCAGCCAAGAAGGGTCGAACACTGAAGCTTTCTTT,CASSQEGSNTEAFF
14,many,TRBV29-1,TRBJ1-2,.,TGCAGCGCGGGGCGGGAGGGGCGCAACTATGGCTACACCTTC,CSAGREGRNYGYTF
16,many,TRBV24-1,TRBJ1-6,TRBD1,TGTGCCACCAGTGACGCAGGACAGGGGATCAATTCACCCCTCCACTTT,CATSDAGQGINSPLHF
12,.,TRBV2,TRBJ2-3,.,TGTGCCAGCAGTGGCCGCACAGATACGCAGTATTTT,CASSGRTDTQYF
15,many,TRBV5-8,TRBJ1-6,TRBD1,TGTGCCAGCAGCCATAAATCAGGGGGTGGCTCACCCCTCCACTTT,CASSHKSGGGSPLHF
15,.,TRBV7-2,TRBJ1-4,TRBD1,TGTGCCAGCAGACTCGACAGGGACCGGGGTGAAAAACTGTTTTTT,CASRLDRDRGEKLFF
14,many,TRBV28,TRBJ2-7,TRBD1,TGTGCCAGCAGTATGACAGGGGCACTCTACGAGCAGTACTTC,CASSMTGALYEQYF
16,many,TRBV12-3/TRBV12-4,TRBJ1-1,.,TGTGCCAGCAGTTCCCTCCCCGGACAGATGAACACTGAAGCTTTCTTT,CASSSLPGQMNTEAFF
12,.,TRBV19,TRBJ2-1,TRBD1,TGTGCCAGTAGTACAGGGGGCGCGGGGCAGTTCTTC,CASSTGGAGQFF
15,.,TRBV6-1,TRBJ2-5,.,TGTGCCAGCAGTGAAAGAGGAAGGGTTTACCAGCCCCAGTACTTC,CASSERGRVYQPQYF
17,few,TRBV7-2,TRBJ2-3,TRBD1,TGTGCCAGCAGCTTCTTGTACAGGGGCCCGAGAGGGGATACGCAGTATTTT,CASSFLYRGPRGDTQYF
13,.,TRBV2,TRBJ2-5,.,TGTGCCAGCACGGGACTCCACCAAGAGACCCAGTACTTC,CASTGLHQETQYF
13,many,TRBV7-8,TRBJ2-7,.,TGTGCCAGCTCAGTCCCCCAAGTCTACGAGCAGTACTTC,CASSVPQVYEQYF
13,many,TRBV20-1,TRBJ2-2,.,TGCAGTGCTACTCAGTTCAGCACCGGGGAGCTGTTTTTT,CSATQFSTGELFF
14,many,TRBV7-2,TRBJ2-7,.,TGTGCCAGCAGCTTTTTGTCACCAGGTAACGAGCAGTACTTC,CASSFLSPGNEQYF
13,many,TRBV13,TRBJ2-2,.,TGTGCCAGCAGCTTCGCGAACACCGGGGAGCTGTTTTTT,CASSFANTGELFF
12,.,TRBV29-1,TRBJ1-1,.,TGCAGCGTGGGACGGGTGGGTATAGAAGCTTTCTTT,CSVGRVGIEAFF
16,.,TRBV15,TRBJ2-1,TRBD1,TGTGCCACCAGCAGAGAAGACACAGGGGGAGCGAATGAGCAGTTCTTC,CATSREDTGGANEQFF
14,.,TRBV6-5,TRBJ2-7,TRBD1,TGTGCCAGTAAACGGGACAGGGACCTCTACGAGCAGTACTTC,CASKRDRDLYEQYF
14,.,TRBV10-2,TRBJ2-5,.,TGCGCCAGCAGTGACGGAACAGGCTCGGAGACCCAGTACTTC,CASSDGTGSETQYF
16,.,TRBV20-1,TRBJ2-5,TRBD1,TGCAGTGCTAGAGATAGGGAAGCAGGGGGCCTGGAGACCCAGTACTTC,CSARDREAGGLETQYF
14,many,TRBV20-1,TRBJ2-2,.,TGCAGTGCTAGGAGCCAGGCTAACACCGGGGAGCTGTTTTTT,CSARSQANTGELFF
16,many,TRBV9,TRBJ1-6,.,TGTGCCAGCAGCGTAGGGATCAGCTCCTATAATTCACCCCTCCACTTT,CASSVGISSYNSPLHF
15,few,TRBV4-1,TRBJ1-2,.,TGCGCCAGCAGCCAAGAAGCAGGGGCGAACTATGGCTACACCTTC,CASSQEAGANYGYTF
15,.,TRBV12-5,TRBJ1-2,TRBD1,TGTGCTAGTGCCGAATCCGGGACAGGGGGATATGGCTACACCTTC,CASAESGTGGYGYTF
17,.,TRBV2,TRBJ2-5,TRBD1,TGTGCCAGCAGTGAAGCGCTTATTGGGACAGGGGCAGAGACCCAGTACTTC,CASSEALIGTGAETQYF